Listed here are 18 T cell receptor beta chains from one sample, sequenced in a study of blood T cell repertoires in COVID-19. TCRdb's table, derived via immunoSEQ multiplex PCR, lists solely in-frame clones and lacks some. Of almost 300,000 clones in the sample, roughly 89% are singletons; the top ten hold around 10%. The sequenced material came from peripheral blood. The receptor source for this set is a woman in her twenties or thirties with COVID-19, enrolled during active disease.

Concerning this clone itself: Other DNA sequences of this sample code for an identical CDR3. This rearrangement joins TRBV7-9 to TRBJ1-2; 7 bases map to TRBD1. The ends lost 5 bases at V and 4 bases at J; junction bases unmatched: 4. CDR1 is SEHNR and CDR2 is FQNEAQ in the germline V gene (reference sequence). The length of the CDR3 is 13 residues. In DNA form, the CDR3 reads TGTGCCAGCAGCCCTGGGACAGCCTATGGCTACACCTTC. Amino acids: CASSPGTAYGYTF.

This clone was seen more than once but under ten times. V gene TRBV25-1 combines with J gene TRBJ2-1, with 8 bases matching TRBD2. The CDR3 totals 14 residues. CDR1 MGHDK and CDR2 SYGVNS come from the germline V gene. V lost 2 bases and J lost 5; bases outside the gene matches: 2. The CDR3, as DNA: TGTGCCAGCAGTGAACACGGGGGGGACAATGAGCAGTTCTTC. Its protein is CASSEHGGDNEQFF.

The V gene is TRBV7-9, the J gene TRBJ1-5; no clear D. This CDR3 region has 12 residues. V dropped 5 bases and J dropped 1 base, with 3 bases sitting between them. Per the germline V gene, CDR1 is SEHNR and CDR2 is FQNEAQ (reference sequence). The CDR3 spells CASSQSNQPQHF. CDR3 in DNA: TGTGCCAGCAGCCAGAGCAATCAGCCCCAGCATTTT.

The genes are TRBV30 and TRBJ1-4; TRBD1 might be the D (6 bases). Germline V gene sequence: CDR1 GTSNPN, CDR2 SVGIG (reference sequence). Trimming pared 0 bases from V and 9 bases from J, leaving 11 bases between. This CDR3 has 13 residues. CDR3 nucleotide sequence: TGTGCCTGGAGTGTATACGGGGGGCAAAAACTGTTTTTT. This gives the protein CAWSVYGGQKLFF.

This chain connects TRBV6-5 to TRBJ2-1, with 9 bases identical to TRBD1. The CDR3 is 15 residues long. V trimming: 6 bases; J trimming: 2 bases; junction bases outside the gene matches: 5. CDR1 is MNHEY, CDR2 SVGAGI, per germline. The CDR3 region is CASSQGQGPYNEQFF. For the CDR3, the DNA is TGTGCCAGCAGCCAGGGACAGGGTCCCTACAATGAGCAGTTCTTC.

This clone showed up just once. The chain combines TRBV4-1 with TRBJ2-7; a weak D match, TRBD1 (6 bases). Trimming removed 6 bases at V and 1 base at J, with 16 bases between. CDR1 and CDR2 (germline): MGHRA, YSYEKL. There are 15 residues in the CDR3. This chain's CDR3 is CASRVRDITSYEQYF. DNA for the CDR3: TGCGCCAGCAGAGTCCGGGACATAACGTCCTACGAGCAGTACTTC.

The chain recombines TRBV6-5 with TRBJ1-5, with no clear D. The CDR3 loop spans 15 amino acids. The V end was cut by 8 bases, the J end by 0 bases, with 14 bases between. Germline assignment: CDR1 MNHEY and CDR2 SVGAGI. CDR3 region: CASSLLQNSNQPQHF. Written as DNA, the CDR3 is TGTGCCAGCTCCCTTCTCCAGAATAGCAATCAGCCCCAGCATTTT.

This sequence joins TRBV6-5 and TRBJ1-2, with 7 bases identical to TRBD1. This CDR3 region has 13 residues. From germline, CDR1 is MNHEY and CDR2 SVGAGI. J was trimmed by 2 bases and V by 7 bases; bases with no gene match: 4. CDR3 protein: CASIQTGNYGYTF. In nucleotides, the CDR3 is TGTGCCAGCATCCAGACAGGGAACTATGGCTACACCTTC.

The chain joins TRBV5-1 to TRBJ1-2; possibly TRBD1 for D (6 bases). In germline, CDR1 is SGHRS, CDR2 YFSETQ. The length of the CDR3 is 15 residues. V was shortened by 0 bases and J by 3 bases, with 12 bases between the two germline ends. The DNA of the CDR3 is TGCGCCAGCAGCTTGGTGGTGGGGGCGGACTATGGCTACACCTTC. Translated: CASSLVVGADYGYTF. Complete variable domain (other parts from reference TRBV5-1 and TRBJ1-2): KAGVTQTPRYLIKTRGQQVTLSCSPISGHRSVSWYQQTPGQGLQFLFEYFSETQRNKGNFPGRFSGRQFSNSRSEMNVSTLELGDSALYLCASSLVVGADYGYTFGSGTRLTVV.

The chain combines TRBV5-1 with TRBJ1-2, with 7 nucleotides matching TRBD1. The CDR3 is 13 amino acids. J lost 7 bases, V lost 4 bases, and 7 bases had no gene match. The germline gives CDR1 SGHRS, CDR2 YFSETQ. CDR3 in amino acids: CASSPRTGGGYTF. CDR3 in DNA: TGCGCCAGCAGCCCGCGGACAGGAGGTGGCTACACCTTC.

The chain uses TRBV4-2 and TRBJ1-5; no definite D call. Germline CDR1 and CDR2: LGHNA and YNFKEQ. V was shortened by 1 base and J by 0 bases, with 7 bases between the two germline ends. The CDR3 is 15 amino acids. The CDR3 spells CASSQVYDSNQPQHF. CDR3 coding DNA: TGTGCCAGCAGCCAAGTCTACGATAGCAATCAGCCCCAGCATTTT.

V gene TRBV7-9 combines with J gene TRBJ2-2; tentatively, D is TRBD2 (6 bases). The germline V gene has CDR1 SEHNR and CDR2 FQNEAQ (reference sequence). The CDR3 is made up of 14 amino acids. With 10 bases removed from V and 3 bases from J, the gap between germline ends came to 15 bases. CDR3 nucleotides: TGTGCCACCCAACGGGACTCCTACACCGGGGAGCTGTTTTTT. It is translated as CATQRDSYTGELFF.

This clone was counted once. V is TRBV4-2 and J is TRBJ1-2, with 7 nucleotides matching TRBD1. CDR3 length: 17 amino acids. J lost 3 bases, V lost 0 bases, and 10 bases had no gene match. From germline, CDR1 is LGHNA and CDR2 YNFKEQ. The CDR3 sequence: CASSQERAGGTDYGYTF. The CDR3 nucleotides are TGTGCCAGCAGCCAAGAACGGGCAGGGGGAACGGACTATGGCTACACCTTC.

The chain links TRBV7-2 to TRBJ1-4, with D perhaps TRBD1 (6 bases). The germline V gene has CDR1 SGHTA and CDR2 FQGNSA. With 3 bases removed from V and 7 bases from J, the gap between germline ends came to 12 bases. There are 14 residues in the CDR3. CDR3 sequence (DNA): TGTGCCAGCAGCTTTTGGGGGCGCAGTGAAAAACTGTTTTTT. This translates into CASSFWGRSEKLFF. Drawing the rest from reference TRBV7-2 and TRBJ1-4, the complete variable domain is GAGVSQSPSNKVTEKGKDVELRCDPISGHTALYWYRQSLGQGLEFLIYFQGNSAPDKSGLPSDRFSAERTGGSVSTLTIQRTQQEDSAVYLCASSFWGRSEKLFFGSGTQLSVL.

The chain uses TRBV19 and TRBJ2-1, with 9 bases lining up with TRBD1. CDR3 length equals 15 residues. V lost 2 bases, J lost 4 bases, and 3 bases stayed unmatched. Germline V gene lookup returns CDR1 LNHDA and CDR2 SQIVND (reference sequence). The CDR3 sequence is CASSISGTGYNEQFF. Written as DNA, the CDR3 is TGTGCCAGTAGTATATCGGGGACAGGGTACAATGAGCAGTTCTTC.

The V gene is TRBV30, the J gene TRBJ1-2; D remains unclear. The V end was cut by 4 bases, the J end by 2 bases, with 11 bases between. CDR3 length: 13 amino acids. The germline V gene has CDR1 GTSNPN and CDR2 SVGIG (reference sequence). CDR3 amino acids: CAWMGKANYGYTF. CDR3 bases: TGTGCCTGGATGGGCAAGGCGAACTATGGCTACACCTTC.

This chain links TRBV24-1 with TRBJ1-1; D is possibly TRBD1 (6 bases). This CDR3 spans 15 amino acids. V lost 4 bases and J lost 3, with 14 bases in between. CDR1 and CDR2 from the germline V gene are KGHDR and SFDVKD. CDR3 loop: CATSDSRDIHTEAFF. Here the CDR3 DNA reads TGTGCCACCAGTGACTCCCGGGACATACACACTGAAGCTTTCTTT.

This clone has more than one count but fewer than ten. The CDR3 nucleotides read TGTGCCAGCAGCTCCGGGACAGCGAACCAAGAGACCCAGTACTTC. The encoded protein is CASSSGTANQETQYF. The V gene is TRBV7-2, the J gene TRBJ2-5; TRBD1 matches at 7 bases. The CDR3 covers 15 residues. After removal of 4 bases from V and 0 bases from J, the junction contained 5 bases not matched to a gene. Germline CDR1 and CDR2: SGHTA and FQGNSA.